The 30 T cell receptor beta chains presented below share a single source sample, sequenced in a study of blood T cell repertoires in COVID-19. The table came from immunoSEQ multiplex PCR; TCRdb's copy has only in-frame clones and leaves some out. This sample has fewer than 250,000 clones, with approximately 86% found just once. The sample taken for sequencing was peripheral blood. Receptor source: an older woman with active or convalescent COVID-19.

This chain joins TRBV4-1 and TRBJ1-4; D gene ambiguous. The CDR3 spans 13 residues. The V and J ends lost 0 bases and 17 bases respectively, with 16 bases between them. Germline values: CDR1 MGHRA, CDR2 YSYEKL. CDR3 DNA sequence: TGCGCCAGCAGCCAAGATCTGGGAGGATGGATTTTTTTT. Translating gives CASSQDLGGWIFF.

The genes are TRBV7-2 and TRBJ1-6; D might be TRBD1 (6 bases). Trimming took 5 bases from V and 7 from J, leaving 15 bases between them. This CDR3 region has 15 residues. Germline values: CDR1 SGHTA, CDR2 FQGNSA. CDR3 nucleotides: TGTGCCAGCAGCCTACAAGGACAGACCAATTCACCCCTCCACTTT. Amino acid sequence: CASSLQGQTNSPLHF.

The V gene is TRBV11-2, the J gene TRBJ2-1, with 9 bases fitting TRBD2. The CDR3 is made up of 16 amino acids. Germline CDR1 reads SGHAT; CDR2 reads FQNNGV. V gave up 0 bases and J gave up 6 bases; unmatched junction bases: 6. This chain's CDR3 is CASSLDRTSGLNEQFF. The CDR3 DNA reads as TGTGCCAGCAGCTTAGATCGTACTAGCGGGCTCAATGAGCAGTTCTTC.

This clone was picked up many times. This rearrangement joins TRBV4-1 to TRBJ2-7; D is perhaps TRBD2 (5 bases). V was cut by 4 bases and J by 0 bases, with 10 bases left in between. Germline V gives CDR1 MGHRA, CDR2 YSYEKL. The CDR3 is 14 amino acids. The CDR3: CASSPRTDSYEQYF. Written as DNA, the CDR3 is TGCGCCAGCAGCCCCCGGACTGACTCCTACGAGCAGTACTTC.

Only one count was recorded for this clone. J is TRBJ2-2 and V is TRBV24-1; 8 bases line up with TRBD1. The CDR3 sequence is 15 residues long. Germline V gene sequence: CDR1 KGHDR, CDR2 SFDVKD. J lost 7 bases, V lost 0 bases, and 3 bases had no gene match. The CDR3 coding sequence is TGTGCCACCAGTGATTTGCAGGGGGCAGGCGGGGAGCTGTTTTTT. Amino acids: CATSDLQGAGGELFF.

V is TRBV19 and J is TRBJ2-2; a weak D match, TRBD2 (7 bases). The CDR3 is 17 amino acids. V was shortened by 7 bases and J by 0 bases, with 18 bases between the two germline ends. CDR1 and CDR2 from the germline V gene are LNHDA and SQIVND (reference sequence). In nucleotides, the CDR3 is TGTGCCAGTAAATTGGGCGGGGGCCCGACGAACACCGGGGAGCTGTTTTTT. Residues: CASKLGGGPTNTGELFF.

The rearrangement joins TRBV6-2 or TRBV6-3 to TRBJ1-5; tentatively, D is TRBD1 (6 bases). From germline, CDR1 is MNHEY and CDR2 SVGEGT. The CDR3 loop spans 17 amino acids. Trimming took off 1 base at V and 4 bases at J, with 17 bases between the two ends. The CDR3 here is CASSYFSTGPGNQPQHF. CDR3 bases: TGTGCCAGCAGTTACTTTTCGACAGGCCCTGGGAATCAGCCCCAGCATTTT.

The chain combines TRBV28 with TRBJ2-5; D is unresolved. The length of the CDR3 is 18 residues. The V end lost 1 base, the J end lost 2 bases, and 20 bases lay between the germline ends. CDR1 is MDHEN and CDR2 is SYDVKM in the germline V gene. The CDR3 bases are TGTGCCAGCAGTTTATTCCGGTCGTTGTTCGGAGTGCAAGAGACCCAGTACTTC. Residues: CASSLFRSLFGVQETQYF.

The chain carries TRBV28 and TRBJ2-3, with TRBD2 matching 9 bases. The J segment lost 2 bases and the V segment lost 4 bases, leaving 16 bases of the junction unmatched. The CDR3 is 19 residues long. Germline assignment: CDR1 MDHEN and CDR2 SYDVKM. As DNA, the CDR3 is TGTGCCAGCAGTTCCCTAGCGGGGAATACCCGGTTCTTCACAGATACGCAGTATTTT. This sequence encodes CASSSLAGNTRFFTDTQYF.

This clone was recorded a few times. The rearrangement joins TRBV5-4 to TRBJ2-7, with TRBD2 matching over 7 bases. From germline, CDR1 is SGHNT and CDR2 YYREEE (reference sequence). This CDR3 is 15 amino acids long. Trimming removed 4 bases from V and 5 bases from J; junction bases left unmatched: 12. The CDR3 DNA is TGTGCCAGCAGCGAAAAGAGAGGACTAGTCCACGAGCAGTACTTC. It codes for CASSEKRGLVHEQYF.

This clone was observed a handful of times. This rearrangement joins TRBV6-5 to TRBJ2-7; 10 bases are shared with TRBD1. The CDR3 has 15 amino acids. J lost 7 bases, V lost 4 bases, and 10 bases had no gene match. CDR1 and CDR2 from the germline V gene are MNHEY and SVGAGI. Here the CDR3 DNA reads TGTGCCAGCAGTTCAGAAGATCTGGGACAGGGGGAGCAGTACGTC. Its translation: CASSSEDLGQGEQYV.

The chain has TRBV6-6 and TRBJ1-1; perhaps TRBD1 as D (5 bases). V was clipped by 5 bases and J by 4 bases, with 23 bases between them. CDR3 size: 17 residues. In germline, CDR1 is MNHNY, CDR2 SVGAGI (reference sequence). The CDR3 reads CASSRTGVGVDGTEAFF. As DNA, the CDR3 is TGTGCCAGCAGTCGTACAGGTGTAGGGGTTGACGGCACTGAAGCTTTCTTT.

This chain uses TRBV5-1 with TRBJ2-5; unclear D gene. Germline V CDR1 and CDR2: SGHRS, YFSETQ. This CDR3 is built from 14 residues. Between the trimmed V and J ends, which lost 9 bases and 4 bases, there was a span of 19 bases. Here the CDR3 reads CATTMDRNPETQYF. The CDR3 DNA is TGCGCCACCACTATGGATAGGAATCCAGAGACCCAGTACTTC.

The chain joins TRBV10-3 to TRBJ2-3, with 13 bases fitting TRBD2. V was clipped by 4 bases and J by 1 base; unmatched bases: 11. The germline gives CDR1 ENHRY, CDR2 SYGVKD. CDR3 length equals 19 residues. CDR3 nucleotide sequence: TGTGCCATCAGTGCGCCACTAGCGGGGGGGCTTCGAGGCACAGATACGCAGTATTTT. Protein: CAISAPLAGGLRGTDTQYF.

The J gene is TRBJ2-3, the V gene TRBV4-2; possible D gene TRBD1, 6 bases. Germline V gives CDR1 LGHNA, CDR2 YNFKEQ. V was trimmed by 3 bases and J by 4 bases, leaving 20 bases between them. The CDR3 runs to 17 residues. The DNA of the CDR3 is TGTGCCAGCAGCCATCCTCCGGGACAAGAGGGGCCAGATACGCAGTATTTT. This gives the protein CASSHPPGQEGPDTQYF.

The chain recombines TRBV28 with TRBJ2-1, with a tentative D call TRBD1 (6 bases). The germline V and J ends were trimmed by 6 bases and 3 bases, with 12 bases remaining between them. Germline loops: CDR1 MDHEN, CDR2 SYDVKM. CDR3 length: 14 amino acids. CDR3 in DNA: TGTGCCAGCAGCCAGCAGGGGAGCTACAATGAGCAGTTCTTC. It translates to CASSQQGSYNEQFF.

A word on this clone: At the DNA level, this CDR3 is encoded by other sequences in the same sample as well. The chain has TRBV30 and TRBJ1-1; D uncertain. This CDR3 is built from 11 residues. Trimming removed 2 bases at V and 3 bases at J, with 4 bases between. The V gene's germline CDR1 is GTSNPN and CDR2 SVGIG (reference sequence). In DNA form, the CDR3 reads TGTGCCTGGAGTCGGGACACTGAAGCTTTCTTT. This sequence encodes CAWSRDTEAFF.

The rearrangement links TRBV5-8 to TRBJ1-5; TRBD1 is a possible D gene (6 bases). Germline V gene sequence: CDR1 SGHTS, CDR2 YDEGEE. The ends were cut back, 0 bases at V and 3 bases at J, with 10 bases in the middle. The CDR3 runs to 15 residues. The CDR3 here is CASSLEGGINQPQHF. The CDR3 nucleotides read TGTGCCAGCAGCTTGGAGGGGGGGATCAATCAGCCCCAGCATTTT.

This chain uses TRBV9 with TRBJ1-1, with a possible D match to TRBD1 (5 bases). Trimming cost V 6 bases and J 7 bases, with 19 bases left between them. The CDR3 extends over 14 amino acids. CDR1 and CDR2 (germline): SGDLS, YYNGEE. The CDR3 reads CASTTSGNLGEAFF. CDR3 nucleotide sequence: TGTGCCAGCACCACCTCAGGGAATTTAGGTGAAGCTTTCTTT.

The rearrangement links TRBV6-1 to TRBJ1-2; the D is unclear. The CDR3 has 15 amino acids. CDR1 MNHNS and CDR2 SASEGT come from the germline V gene. V was clipped by 3 bases and J by 8 bases, with 19 bases between them. CDR3: CASSERTRTRRGYTF. CDR3 bases: TGTGCCAGCAGTGAGAGGACCAGAACTAGGCGAGGCTACACCTTC.

The V and J genes are TRBV4-2 and TRBJ2-1; D gene uncertain. The CDR3 has 16 residues. Germline lookup yields CDR1 LGHNA and CDR2 YNFKEQ. V shed 0 bases and J shed 5 bases, with 14 bases lying between them. The CDR3 loop reads CASSQDGSVTDNEQFF. The CDR3 bases are TGTGCCAGCAGCCAAGATGGGTCAGTAACAGACAATGAGCAGTTCTTC.

V gene TRBV16 combines with J gene TRBJ2-7; D is perhaps TRBD1 (6 bases). The CDR3 sequence is 15 residues long. Germline-derived CDR1 and CDR2 are KGHSY and FQNENV. Trimming shortened V by 8 bases and J by 6 bases, and 23 bases separated the two germline ends. CDR3 nucleotide sequence: TGTGCCAGCGCCTCTTCAGTGGGGGCTTTTAGCGAGCAGTACTTC. It is translated as CASASSVGAFSEQYF.

The chain has TRBV6-1 and TRBJ1-1, with 7 bases fitting TRBD1. The junction had 5 bases not matched to a gene; V was cut back by 2 bases and J by 5 bases. Per the germline V gene, CDR1 is MNHNS and CDR2 is SASEGT. CDR3 size: 14 residues. This chain's CDR3 is CASSESGGLTEAFF. CDR3 DNA sequence: TGTGCCAGCAGTGAATCAGGGGGTCTTACTGAAGCTTTCTTT.

This clone was recorded a few times. The chain carries TRBV10-3 and TRBJ2-2; the D gene is possibly TRBD2 (6 bases). The V gene lost 6 bases and the J gene lost 1 base, with 15 bases spanning the gap. The length of the CDR3 is 16 residues. Germline values: CDR1 ENHRY, CDR2 SYGVKD. The CDR3 DNA follows: TGTGCCATCAGGGAGACTAGGGCAGGGAACACCGGGGAGCTGTTTTTT. Its translation: CAIRETRAGNTGELFF.

The chain has TRBV19 and TRBJ1-5; TRBD1 matches 7 bases. V trimming: 10 bases; J trimming: 4 bases; junction bases outside the gene matches: 4. The CDR3 contains 12 residues. In germline, CDR1 is LNHDA, CDR2 SQIVND (reference sequence). CDR3 DNA: TGTGCCATTTCACAGGGGAATCAGCCCCAGCATTTT. Its translation is CAISQGNQPQHF.

In its sample, this clone was seen a few times. The V call is TRBV6-1, the J call TRBJ1-2; D possibly corresponds to TRBD1 (5 bases). Germline loops: CDR1 MNHNS, CDR2 SASEGT. V was trimmed by 4 bases and J by 2 bases, leaving 20 bases between them. The CDR3 is 17 residues long. CDR3 region: CASSGGGGTGANYGYTF. The DNA of the CDR3 is TGTGCCAGCAGTGGGGGGGGAGGTACGGGAGCAAACTATGGCTACACCTTC.

The count of this clone is one. The rearrangement links TRBV6-1 to TRBJ2-3; perhaps TRBD2 as D (7 bases). This CDR3 region has 18 residues. Germline CDR1 is MNHNS and CDR2 is SASEGT. V gave up 4 bases and J gave up 4 bases, with 24 bases separating them. DNA of the CDR3: TGTGCCAGCAGTGCTAGACTTTGGGGGGGGACAATCGCAGATACGCAGTATTTT. Translating it yields CASSARLWGGTIADTQYF.

The chain is built from TRBV5-8 and TRBJ2-2; D call uncertain. The CDR3 runs 15 residues. V lost 2 bases and J lost 0, with 8 bases in between. Germline V CDR1 and CDR2: SGHTS, YDEGEE. CDR3 region: CASSFRHANTGELFF. As DNA, the CDR3 is TGTGCCAGCAGCTTCCGACACGCGAACACCGGGGAGCTGTTTTTT.

This clone was observed a handful of times. This rearrangement joins TRBV6-5 to TRBJ1-4, with TRBD1 as a possible D gene (6 bases). The germline V gene has CDR1 MNHEY and CDR2 SVGAGI. The CDR3 sequence is 14 residues long. Trimming cost V 4 bases and J 5 bases, with 11 bases left between them. Here the CDR3 DNA reads TGTGCCAGCAGTTCTTTCGGACAGAATGAAAAACTGTTTTTT. This translates into CASSSFGQNEKLFF.

The V call is TRBV20-1, the J call TRBJ2-1, with D possibly TRBD2 on 6 matching bases. Germline CDR1 DFQATT, CDR2 SNEGSKA (reference sequence). The CDR3 covers 16 residues. Trimming removed 3 bases from V and 3 bases from J, with 18 bases in between. CDR3: CSASPTSSPHYNEQFF. The CDR3 region has the DNA TGCAGTGCTAGTCCCACTAGCAGCCCCCACTACAATGAGCAGTTCTTC.